The T cell receptor (beta chain) described here comes from a study of T cell responses to AZD1222 COVID-19 vaccine. Assay used: immunoSEQ multiplex PCR; TCRdb lists only in-frame clones, some missing. Of 100,000 to 150,000 clones detected, around 85% appear once; the ten largest clones hold 7.9%. V lost 7 bases to trimming and J lost 2 bases, with 15 bases between them. The CDR3 is 14 residues long. Germline values: CDR1 SGHDT, CDR2 YYEEEE. The clonotype was recovered from an adult who received the MenACWY meningococcal vaccine as a control. V usage is TRBV5-6 and J usage is TRBJ2-5; D unresolved. The starting material was peripheral blood, obtained 28 days after the second dose of the MenACWY control vaccine. The CDR3 loop reads CASQYSRRQETQYF. CDR3 DNA: TGTGCCAGCCAGTACTCGAGACGTCAAGAGACCCAGTACTTC. Filled out from reference TRBV5-6 and TRBJ2-5, the complete variable domain reads DAGVTQSPTHLIKTRGQQVTLRCSPKSGHDTVSWYQQALGQGPQFIFQYYEEEERQRGNFPDRFSGHQFPNYSSELNVNALLLGDSALYLCASQYSRRQETQYFGPGTRLLVL.